One sample yielded the 22 T cell receptor beta chains listed below, sequenced in a study of cytomegalovirus exposure and HLA in healthy donors. 60 Vbeta and 13 Jbeta primers were used in PCR. Profiling relied on immunoSEQ multiplex PCR, and the TCRdb table lists in-frame clones only, not all of them. Among 160,000 or so clones listed, 70% to 80% were seen once. The sequenced material came from PBMCs. All receptors come from a man between 18 and 29 years old in good health and CMV-seropositive.

J is TRBJ2-7 and V is TRBV30, with D uncertain. The V and J ends lost 1 base and 2 bases respectively, with 6 bases between them. This CDR3 has 12 amino acids. Germline V lookup: CDR1 GTSNPN, CDR2 SVGIG (reference sequence). The CDR3 is CAWSGQTYEQYF. The CDR3, as DNA: TGTGCCTGGAGTGGGCAGACCTACGAGCAGTACTTC.

The chain carries TRBV6-6 and TRBJ2-5; D not certain. The J call may not be correct, given that the DNA end is closer to TRBJ2-7. Germline CDR1 reads MNHNY; CDR2 reads SVGAGI (reference sequence). This CDR3 has 13 amino acids. The CDR3 region has the DNA TGTGCCAGCAGTTACTCCATTAGCTACGAGCAGTACTTC. As protein: CASSYSISYEQYF.

This sequence joins TRBV10-3 and TRBJ2-7, with 7 bases aligning to TRBD2. The CDR3 sequence is 16 residues long. Germline values: CDR1 ENHRY, CDR2 SYGVKD. J was trimmed by 7 bases and V by 3 bases; bases with no gene match: 15. The DNA of the CDR3 is TGTGCCATCAGTGATTTACCCACTAGGCAGGGACTAGAGCAGTACTTC. Its translation is CAISDLPTRQGLEQYF.

The V gene is TRBV18, the J gene TRBJ1-2; 7 positions match TRBD1. There are 13 residues in the CDR3. Trimming took 8 bases from V and 8 from J; bases not matched to a gene: 11. Germline V gives CDR1 KGHSH, CDR2 LQKENI. In DNA form, the CDR3 reads TGTGCCAGCGGAACAGGACAGGCAGGGGGCTACACCTTC. This encodes CASGTGQAGGYTF. Using reference TRBV18 and TRBJ1-2 for the parts outside the CDR3, the full variable domain is NAGVMQNPRHLVRRRGQEARLRCSPMKGHSHVYWYRQLPEEGLKFMVYLQKENIIDESGMPKERFSAEFPKEGPSILRIQQVVRGDSAAYFCASGTGQAGGYTFGSGTRLTVV.

The V call is TRBV6-5, the J call TRBJ2-3, with 10 positions matching TRBD1. The CDR3 consists of 15 residues. Trimming at V came to 3 bases and at J to 1 base, leaving 1 base not matched to a gene. Germline CDR1 and CDR2: MNHEY and SVGAGI. CDR3 amino acids: CASSYGTGGTDTQYF. The CDR3 nucleotides read TGTGCCAGCAGTTATGGGACAGGGGGCACAGATACGCAGTATTTT.

CDR3 sequence: CASSGGLSGANVLTF. The CDR3 DNA is TGTGCCAGCAGTGGGGGACTGTCTGGGGCCAACGTCCTGACTTTC. The J gene is TRBJ2-6, the V gene TRBV6-1; possibly TRBD2 for D (6 bases). Germline values: CDR1 MNHNS, CDR2 SASEGT. Trimming took 4 bases from V and 1 from J, leaving 8 bases between them. This CDR3 comprises 15 residues.

The table lists this clone with a count of one. The chain recombines TRBV19 with TRBJ1-1; D not resolved. Germline CDR1 and CDR2: LNHDA and SQIVND (reference sequence). Trimming removed 5 bases at V and 1 base at J, with 8 bases between. The CDR3 has 13 residues. CDR3 sequence (DNA): TGTGCCAGTAGTCTTTACAGGAACACTGAAGCTTTCTTT. It translates to CASSLYRNTEAFF.

The V and J genes are TRBV12-5 and TRBJ1-5, with D perhaps matching TRBD1 (6 bases). V lost 2 bases and J lost 4, with 12 bases in between. The CDR3 sequence is 15 residues long. The germline gives CDR1 LGHNT, CDR2 FRNRAP. CDR3 nucleotides: TGTGCTAGTGGTTTGCTACAGGGTTTTAATCAGCCCCAGCATTTT. Its translation is CASGLLQGFNQPQHF.

V gene TRBV5-6 combines with J gene TRBJ1-1, with D tentatively TRBD1 (6 bases). V was pared by 2 bases and J by 8 bases, with 13 bases between. Germline-derived CDR1 and CDR2 are SGHDT and YYEEEE. This CDR3 is built from 13 residues. The CDR3 sequence: CASSFPWGREAFF. The CDR3 region has the DNA TGTGCCAGCAGCTTCCCTTGGGGGCGAGAAGCTTTCTTT.

This clone occurred a few times. V is TRBV2 and J is TRBJ2-5; D remains ambiguous. The V end was cut by 1 base, the J end by 2 bases, with 14 bases between. The CDR3 totals 16 residues. Germline V gene sequence: CDR1 SNHLY, CDR2 FYNNEI. The CDR3 loop reads CASSEETQWRQETQYF. The CDR3 DNA reads TGTGCCAGCAGTGAAGAAACTCAATGGAGACAAGAGACCCAGTACTTC. Drawing the rest from reference TRBV2 and TRBJ2-5, the complete variable domain is EPEVTQTPSHQVTQMGQEVILRCVPISNHLYFYWYRQILGQKVEFLVSFYNNEISEKSEIFDDQFSVERPDGSNFTLKIRSTKLEDSAMYFCASSEETQWRQETQYFGPGTRLLVL.

V usage is TRBV6-5 and J usage is TRBJ2-7; D uncertain. V gave up 2 bases and J gave up 4 bases, with 15 bases separating them. The CDR3 runs 15 residues. Germline values: CDR1 MNHEY, CDR2 SVGAGI. The CDR3 DNA reads TGTGCCAGCAGTTACGGGCAGGTCGCAAGTTACGAGCAGTACTTC. Protein: CASSYGQVASYEQYF.

The chain joins TRBV4-1 to TRBJ2-1; maybe TRBD2 (7 bases). The CDR3 extends over 17 amino acids. Between the trimmed V and J ends, which lost 1 base and 7 bases, there was a span of 20 bases. Germline V gene sequence: CDR1 MGHRA, CDR2 YSYEKL. The CDR3 region is CASSQAEWGGLSNEQFF. As DNA, the CDR3 is TGCGCCAGCAGCCAAGCAGAGTGGGGGGGCTTGAGTAATGAGCAGTTCTTC.

This clone turned up a few times. This rearrangement joins TRBV4-3 to TRBJ2-2; TRBD2 aligns across 9 bases. Germline CDR1 reads LGHNA; CDR2 reads YSLEER. This CDR3 has 18 amino acids. After removal of 3 bases from V and 2 bases from J, the junction contained 10 bases not matched to a gene. CDR3 sequence: CASSQISGSALNTGELFF. The CDR3 nucleotides read TGCGCCAGCAGCCAGATTAGCGGGAGCGCACTTAACACCGGGGAGCTGTTTTTT.

This clone was seen a handful of times. The CDR3 here is CASSQVGLEGVGTEAFF. CDR3 coding DNA: TGCGCCAGCAGCCAAGTGGGACTTGAGGGCGTGGGCACTGAAGCTTTCTTT. V is TRBV4-1 and J is TRBJ1-1, with TRBD1 as a possible D gene (5 bases). The germline V gene encodes CDR1 MGHRA and CDR2 YSYEKL. The length of the CDR3 is 17 residues. The V end was cut by 1 base, the J end by 4 bases, with 19 bases between.

This clone came up a few times. The chain uses TRBV5-1 and TRBJ1-2; 8 bases are a match to TRBD1. Looked up from germline, CDR1 is SGHRS and CDR2 is YFSETQ. V was clipped by 3 bases and J by 4 bases; unmatched bases: 8. The CDR3 loop spans 15 amino acids. DNA of the CDR3: TGCGCCAGCAGCTCAGACCAGGGGGCGAGCTATGGCTACACCTTC. It translates to CASSSDQGASYGYTF.

The V gene is TRBV19, the J gene TRBJ2-1; D remains unclear. V was trimmed by 0 bases and J by 10 bases, leaving 7 bases between them. Looked up from germline, CDR1 is LNHDA and CDR2 is SQIVND (reference sequence). The CDR3 totals 12 residues. The CDR3 loop reads CASSIELEEQFF. The CDR3 DNA reads as TGTGCCAGTAGTATAGAGTTGGAGGAGCAGTTCTTC.

V and J are TRBV18 and TRBJ2-7, with 10 bases fitting TRBD2. Germline V gives CDR1 KGHSH, CDR2 LQKENI. This CDR3 spans 15 amino acids. V was pared by 5 bases and J by 6 bases, with 10 bases of the junction left unmatched. This chain's CDR3 is CASSEREGSSGEQYF. CDR3 DNA: TGTGCCAGCTCAGAGCGGGAGGGTTCGTCAGGCGAGCAGTACTTC.

This clone came up a few times. The chain has TRBV7-9 and TRBJ2-1, with D hard to call. This CDR3 spans 11 amino acids. The V and J ends lost 7 bases and 5 bases respectively, with 6 bases between them. CDR1 is SEHNR, CDR2 FQNEAQ, per germline (reference sequence). The CDR3, as DNA: TGTGCCAGCACCCTAGACAATGAGCAGTTCTTC. Residues: CASTLDNEQFF. The full variable domain, in which reference TRBV7-9 and TRBJ2-1 provide the parts outside the CDR3, is DTGVSQNPRHKITKRGQNVTFRCDPISEHNRLYWYRQTLGQGPEFLTYFQNEAQLEKSRLLSDRFSAERPKGSFSTLEIQRTEQGDSAMYLCASTLDNEQFFGPGTRLTVL.

A note on this clone: Here the CDR3 omits its conserved ending phenylalanine or tryptophan, so a read error is the likely source. This chain uses TRBV6-5 with TRBJ1-6; D not certain. The CDR3 spans 14 residues. In germline, CDR1 is MNHEY, CDR2 SVGAGI. The V gene lost 5 bases and the J gene lost 12 bases, with 17 bases spanning the gap. The CDR3 here is CASSASGNGGPLHL. CDR3 coding DNA: TGTGCCAGCAGTGCCTCCGGGAACGGCGGACCCCTCCACCTT.

The chain joins TRBV13 to TRBJ2-4; maybe TRBD2 (7 bases). V was trimmed by 2 bases and J by 7 bases, leaving 12 bases between them. The CDR3 consists of 14 residues. Germline loops: CDR1 PRHDT, CDR2 FYEKMQ (reference sequence). CDR3 DNA: TGTGCCAGCAGCTTAATGGGGGGGGGCAACATTCAGTACTTC. Translation: CASSLMGGGNIQYF.

V and J are TRBV18 and TRBJ2-7; no firm D call. V shed 5 bases and J shed 5 bases, with 10 bases lying between them. Per germline, CDR1 KGHSH and CDR2 LQKENI. The CDR3 contains 12 residues. Written as DNA, the CDR3 is TGTGCCAGCTCATCCCAGGTGGACGAGCAGTACTTC. The encoded protein is CASSSQVDEQYF.

CDR3 DNA: TGCGCCAGCAGCCATCAGACAGGGCCCCAAGAGACCCAGTACTTC. It is translated as CASSHQTGPQETQYF. This chain uses TRBV4-1 with TRBJ2-5; 7 bases agree with TRBD1. Trimming took 3 bases from V and 1 from J; bases not matched to a gene: 5. This CDR3 is 15 amino acids long. Germline V gene sequence: CDR1 MGHRA, CDR2 YSYEKL.